This entry is about one TCR beta chain. Compared with germline, one end of the junction differs, possibly owing to a read error. The table came from immunoSEQ multiplex PCR; TCRdb's copy has only in-frame clones and leaves some out. The sample holds around 75,000 clones, roughly nine tenths seen once. The CDR3 loop spans 13 amino acids. The V gene's germline CDR1 is MNHEY and CDR2 SVGEGT. This sample is part of a study of blood T cell repertoires in COVID-19. The genes are TRBV6-2 or TRBV6-3 and TRBJ2-3, with 7 positions matching TRBD1. The sequenced sample was peripheral blood. This receptor was obtained from a man aged 70 or older with active COVID-19. The CDR3 loop reads CASSNRQGRPSRF. CDR3 sequence (DNA): TGTGCCAGCAGTAACCGACAGGGCCGCCCGAGTCGGTTT.